The 28 T cell receptor beta chains below come from one sample, sequenced in a study of shared clonotypes between healthy human individuals. Assay used: immunoSEQ multiplex PCR; TCRdb lists only in-frame clones, some missing. The sample shows over 700,000 clones, roughly 72% of them seen only once. The sample taken for sequencing was memory CD4+ T cells sorted from blood. Subset: CD45RA-negative fraction. Receptors were obtained from a young woman in good health.

J is TRBJ2-2 and V is TRBV19; 8 bases map to TRBD1. This CDR3 has 14 amino acids. In germline, CDR1 is LNHDA, CDR2 SQIVND (reference sequence). Germline trimming cut 4 bases from V and 5 bases from J; bases unmatched to any gene: 3. The CDR3: CASSTRTGTGELFF. The CDR3 DNA is TGTGCCAGTAGTACTAGGACAGGGACCGGGGAGCTGTTTTTT.

This chain joins TRBV5-1 and TRBJ2-3; 7 nucleotides match TRBD1. Trimming removed 6 bases from V and 0 bases from J; junction bases left unmatched: 7. The CDR3 sequence is 15 residues long. Germline loops: CDR1 SGHRS, CDR2 YFSETQ. DNA for the CDR3: TGCGCCAGCAAGGGACAGCCATCTAGCACAGATACGCAGTATTTT. Translating it yields CASKGQPSSTDTQYF.

The V and J genes are TRBV10-3 and TRBJ1-5; D remains unclear. CDR3 length equals 13 residues. Trimming took 5 bases from V and 3 from J, leaving 8 bases between them. Germline V lookup: CDR1 ENHRY, CDR2 SYGVKD. CDR3 region: CAISSQTNQPQHF. CDR3 bases: TGTGCCATCAGTTCGCAGACCAATCAGCCCCAGCATTTT.

The J gene is TRBJ2-5, the V gene TRBV5-4; maybe TRBD1 (6 bases). V was cut by 0 bases and J by 5 bases, with 8 bases left in between. This CDR3 spans 13 amino acids. From germline, CDR1 is SGHNT and CDR2 YYREEE (reference sequence). CDR3 nucleotide sequence: TGTGCCAGCAGCTTGGACAGGGAGGAGACCCAGTACTTC. This gives the protein CASSLDREETQYF.

A few counts support this clone. The J gene is TRBJ1-5, the V gene TRBV18; a weak D match, TRBD1 (5 bases). Germline CDR1 KGHSH, CDR2 LQKENI. Between the trimmed V and J ends, which lost 5 bases and 6 bases, there was a span of 11 bases. This CDR3 comprises 13 residues. The CDR3 DNA sequence: TGTGCCAGCTCAACGGGGGGAGCTCAGCCCCAGCATTTT. This sequence encodes CASSTGGAQPQHF. The variable domain in full, with the rest retrieved from reference TRBV18 and TRBJ1-5, is NAGVMQNPRHLVRRRGQEARLRCSPMKGHSHVYWYRQLPEEGLKFMVYLQKENIIDESGMPKERFSAEFPKEGPSILRIQQVVRGDSAAYFCASSTGGAQPQHFGDGTRLSIL.

The chain uses TRBV6-5 and TRBJ2-1; 8 bases map to TRBD2. Losses at the gene ends were 3 bases for V and 8 bases for J; bases not matched to a gene: 9. Germline values: CDR1 MNHEY, CDR2 SVGAGI. CDR3 size: 15 residues. The CDR3 here is CASSYGGRFADEQFF. CDR3 sequence (DNA): TGTGCCAGCAGTTATGGCGGGAGGTTCGCGGATGAGCAGTTCTTC.

The DNA of the CDR3 is TGCAGCGTTGGTGGGCGTAGAAGGGACACTGAAGCTTTCTTT. Residues: CSVGGRRRDTEAFF. The chain has TRBV29-1 and TRBJ1-1, with D hard to call. The germline V and J ends were trimmed by 4 bases and 3 bases, with 15 bases remaining between them. Germline V gives CDR1 SQVTM, CDR2 ANQGSEA. The CDR3 is made up of 14 amino acids.

This clone was counted once. The rearrangement uses TRBV5-4 and TRBJ2-1; a weak D match, TRBD2 (6 bases). Germline V gene data show CDR1 as SGHNT and CDR2 as YYREEE (reference sequence). The CDR3 extends over 20 amino acids. V dropped 3 bases and J dropped 9 bases, with 34 bases sitting between them. The CDR3 reads CASSYEGRGFEGRGSSEQFF. DNA of the CDR3: TGTGCCAGCAGCTACGAGGGCCGGGGTTTCGAGGGCCGGGGGAGCTCTGAGCAGTTCTTC.

This chain's CDR3 is CASTLQPPGRAVPDTQYF. CDR3 in DNA: TGTGCCAGCACCCTCCAACCCCCCGGGAGGGCCGTTCCAGATACGCAGTATTTT. J is TRBJ2-3 and V is TRBV7-6; 8 nucleotides align to TRBD2. Germline V gives CDR1 SGHVS, CDR2 FNYEAQ. V gave up 7 bases and J gave up 4 bases; unmatched junction bases: 19. The CDR3 totals 18 residues.

This clone was seen a single time. V and J are TRBV6-5 and TRBJ1-2; D unresolved. Germline V gives CDR1 MNHEY, CDR2 SVGAGI. The CDR3 spans 15 residues. The V and J ends lost 5 bases and 8 bases respectively, with 21 bases between them. Written as DNA, the CDR3 is TGTGCCAGCAGTCCCACCTCGGGTAGGGTCGAGGGCTACACCTTC. Protein: CASSPTSGRVEGYTF.

This chain joins TRBV30 and TRBJ1-4, with a possible D match to TRBD1 (6 bases). Germline loops: CDR1 GTSNPN, CDR2 SVGIG (reference sequence). CDR3 length equals 13 residues. The CDR3 bases are TGTGCGTATCAGACAGGCCCTAATGAAAAACTGTTTTTT. Translated, it gives CAYQTGPNEKLFF.

The chain has TRBV28 and TRBJ2-3; D gene unclear. V was clipped by 6 bases and J by 6 bases, with 19 bases between them. The CDR3 runs to 15 residues. Looked up from germline, CDR1 is MDHEN and CDR2 is SYDVKM. The DNA for the CDR3 is TGTGCCAGCAGACACCTCGGATTACTCACTGATACGCAGTATTTT. The encoded protein is CASRHLGLLTDTQYF.

This clone was found a few times. The J gene is TRBJ1-1, the V gene TRBV27, with D possibly TRBD1 on 6 matching bases. In germline, CDR1 is MNHEY, CDR2 SMNVEV (reference sequence). Trimming stripped 5 bases from V and 1 base from J, with 14 bases between. This CDR3 contains 15 residues. The CDR3 bases are TGTGCCAGCAGTCCCTCTGGGGGGGCGAACACTGAAGCTTTCTTT. Translation: CASSPSGGANTEAFF.

The V gene is TRBV19, the J gene TRBJ2-2, with 8 bases fitting TRBD1. Germline V gene lookup returns CDR1 LNHDA and CDR2 SQIVND (reference sequence). This CDR3 has 16 amino acids. V was clipped by 3 bases and J by 6 bases; unmatched bases: 9. The CDR3 here is CASSIGAGGAAGELFF. CDR3 nucleotides: TGTGCCAGTAGTATCGGGGCAGGGGGCGCGGCCGGGGAGCTGTTTTTT.

This clone was recorded only once. CDR3 in DNA: TGCGCCAGCAGCCTGAGCGGTAGCGGAGTTAAGGGTGAGCAGTTCTTC. Protein: CASSLSGSGVKGEQFF. The chain recombines TRBV4-1 with TRBJ2-1; a possible D gene is TRBD2 (6 bases). Germline CDR1 is MGHRA and CDR2 is YSYEKL. This CDR3 is built from 16 residues. Between the trimmed V and J ends, which lost 4 bases and 9 bases, there was a span of 22 bases.

This clone has only a few counts. The J gene is TRBJ1-5, the V gene TRBV19, with no clear D. V was clipped by 6 bases and J by 1 base, with 7 bases between them. The CDR3 has 13 residues. Per the germline V gene, CDR1 is LNHDA and CDR2 is SQIVND (reference sequence). The CDR3 region has the DNA TGTGCCAGTAGCTTCCGCAGCAATCAGCCCCAGCATTTT. This translates into CASSFRSNQPQHF.

This clone was seen a single time. The rearrangement links TRBV10-1 to TRBJ1-1; D is undetermined. CDR3 length equals 15 residues. V gave up 0 bases and J gave up 5 bases, with 13 bases separating them. The V gene's germline CDR1 is WNHNN and CDR2 SYGVQD (reference sequence). The CDR3 DNA follows: TGCGCCAGCAGTGAGTCGGCCTCTGGAAGAACTGAAGCTTTCTTT. It translates to CASSESASGRTEAFF.

This clone was seen a few times. This chain uses TRBV27 with TRBJ2-3, with D perhaps given as TRBD1 or TRBD2 (5 bases each). Germline V gene sequence: CDR1 MNHEY, CDR2 SMNVEV (reference sequence). The CDR3 loop spans 16 amino acids. The V gene lost 6 bases and the J gene lost 1 base, with 17 bases spanning the gap. The CDR3 bases are TGTGCCAGCAGCCCGGCCTGGGGGACGGGCACAGATACGCAGTATTTT. This codes for CASSPAWGTGTDTQYF.

To note about this clone: Different DNA sequences within this sample yield the same CDR3. The chain uses TRBV7-9 and TRBJ1-1; 11 bases map to TRBD1. Germline V CDR1 and CDR2: SEHNR, FQNEAQ (reference sequence). This CDR3 is 13 amino acids long. V lost 4 bases, J lost 5 bases, and 0 bases stayed unmatched. CDR3 amino acids: CASSWDRGTEAFF. The CDR3 DNA reads as TGTGCCAGCAGCTGGGACAGGGGGACTGAAGCTTTCTTT. The whole variable domain, filled in from reference TRBV7-9 and TRBJ1-1, reads DTGVSQNPRHKITKRGQNVTFRCDPISEHNRLYWYRQTLGQGPEFLTYFQNEAQLEKSRLLSDRFSAERPKGSFSTLEIQRTEQGDSAMYLCASSWDRGTEAFFGQGTRLTVV.

As for this clone: A much larger clone differs by one base, so this may be a read error. Additional DNA sequences in this sample encode the identical CDR3. The genes are TRBV7-2 and TRBJ2-7; possible D gene TRBD1, 5 bases. Germline V gives CDR1 SGHTA, CDR2 FQGNSA. The CDR3 has 13 amino acids. CDR3 nucleotides: TGCGCCAGCAGCTTAGCAGGGAACTACGAGCAGTACTTC. Protein product: CASSLAGNYEQYF.

This clone has just a few counts. The chain is built from TRBV25-1 and TRBJ1-1; D might be TRBD1 (6 bases). Germline V gene sequence: CDR1 MGHDK, CDR2 SYGVNS. The CDR3 consists of 16 residues. V was clipped by 2 bases and J by 2 bases, with 15 bases between them. CDR3 nucleotide sequence: TGTGCCAGCAGTGAAAGGGGAGGGACACATAACACTGAAGCTTTCTTT. This translates into CASSERGGTHNTEAFF.

This clone was recorded only once. The chain combines TRBV28 with TRBJ1-2; D uncertain. This CDR3 region has 11 residues. Deletions cut 7 bases from V and 8 bases from J, with 11 bases between. The germline gives CDR1 MDHEN, CDR2 SYDVKM. Written as DNA, the CDR3 is TGTGCCAGCACCTTCTACGGAGGCTACACCTTC. This encodes CASTFYGGYTF.

The J gene is TRBJ2-7, the V gene TRBV6-5, with a possible D match to TRBD1 (6 bases). Germline-derived CDR1 and CDR2 are MNHEY and SVGAGI. V dropped 6 bases and J dropped 0 bases, with 12 bases sitting between them. The CDR3 is 14 amino acids. The CDR3 DNA is TGTGCCAGCAGACCACAGGGCGACTCCTACGAGCAGTACTTC. Its protein product is CASRPQGDSYEQYF.

The V gene is TRBV18, the J gene TRBJ1-3; unclear D gene. The CDR3 runs to 15 residues. V was shortened by 0 bases and J by 0 bases, with 6 bases between the two germline ends. The germline V gene encodes CDR1 KGHSH and CDR2 LQKENI. DNA of the CDR3: TGTGCCAGCTCACCACCGTCGAACTCTGGAAACACCATATATTTT. This sequence encodes CASSPPSNSGNTIYF.

V gene TRBV5-1 combines with J gene TRBJ2-7; maybe TRBD1 (5 bases). CDR3 length equals 14 residues. The V gene's germline CDR1 is SGHRS and CDR2 YFSETQ. Trimming shortened V by 0 bases and J by 5 bases, and 12 bases separated the two germline ends. CDR3 amino acids: CASSLVAGPNEQYF. Here the CDR3 DNA reads TGCGCCAGCAGCTTGGTTGCAGGGCCGAACGAGCAGTACTTC.

This clone was observed a handful of times. J is TRBJ1-2 and V is TRBV6-1; D is unclear. CDR3 length: 12 amino acids. Between the trimmed V and J ends, which lost 4 bases and 3 bases, there was a span of 6 bases. CDR1 and CDR2 (germline): MNHNS, SASEGT. In nucleotides, the CDR3 is TGTGCCAGCAGTGTAACAGACTATGGCTACACCTTC. Its protein is CASSVTDYGYTF.

This rearrangement joins TRBV28 to TRBJ2-1; 12 bases agree with TRBD2. Germline values: CDR1 MDHEN, CDR2 SYDVKM. Losses at the gene ends were 5 bases for V and 7 bases for J; bases not matched to a gene: 12. This CDR3 spans 17 amino acids. The CDR3 nucleotides are TGTGCCAGCAGTCAGAAGACTAGCGGGAGATCACGGAATGAGCAGTTCTTC. Residues: CASSQKTSGRSRNEQFF.

The rearrangement uses TRBV7-3 and TRBJ2-1; D unclear. The CDR3 runs to 14 residues. The V end was cut by 4 bases, the J end by 2 bases, with 9 bases between. Germline V gene sequence: CDR1 SGHTA, CDR2 FQGTGA. The CDR3 nucleotides are TGTGCCAGCAGCTCTCTGGTGCCCTACAATGAGCAGTTCTTC. Translating it yields CASSSLVPYNEQFF.